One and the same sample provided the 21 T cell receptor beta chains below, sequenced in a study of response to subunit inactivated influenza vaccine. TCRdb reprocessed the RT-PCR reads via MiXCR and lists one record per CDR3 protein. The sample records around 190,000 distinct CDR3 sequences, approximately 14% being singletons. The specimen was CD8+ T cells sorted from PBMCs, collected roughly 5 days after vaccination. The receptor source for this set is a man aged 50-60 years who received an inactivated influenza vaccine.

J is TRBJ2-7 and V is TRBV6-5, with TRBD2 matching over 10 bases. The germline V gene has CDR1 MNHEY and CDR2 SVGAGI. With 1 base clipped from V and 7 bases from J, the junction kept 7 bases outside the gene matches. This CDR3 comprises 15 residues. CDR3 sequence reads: CASSYFQREGQEQYF. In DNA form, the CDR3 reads TGTGCCAGCAGTTACTTCCAGCGGGAGGGCCAGGAGCAGTACTTC.

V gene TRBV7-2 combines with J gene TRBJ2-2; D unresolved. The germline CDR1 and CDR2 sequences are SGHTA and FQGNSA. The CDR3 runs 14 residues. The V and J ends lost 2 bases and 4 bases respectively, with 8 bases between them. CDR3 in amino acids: CASSLNGITGELFF. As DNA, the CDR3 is TGTGCCAGCAGCTTAAATGGTATCACCGGGGAGCTGTTTTTT.

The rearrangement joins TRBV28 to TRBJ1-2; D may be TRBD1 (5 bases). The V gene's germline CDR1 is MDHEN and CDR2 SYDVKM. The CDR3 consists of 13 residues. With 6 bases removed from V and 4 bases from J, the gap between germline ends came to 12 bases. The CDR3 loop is CASSSPDSYGYTF. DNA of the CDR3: TGTGCCAGCAGCTCCCCCGACAGCTATGGCTACACCTTC.

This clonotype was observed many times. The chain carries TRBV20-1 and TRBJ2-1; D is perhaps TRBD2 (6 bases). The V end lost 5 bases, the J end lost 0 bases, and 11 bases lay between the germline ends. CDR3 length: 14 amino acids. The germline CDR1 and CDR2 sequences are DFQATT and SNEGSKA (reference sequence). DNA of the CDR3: TGCAGTGCTCCGGGACTGGTCTCCTACAATGAGCAGTTCTTC. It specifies CSAPGLVSYNEQFF.

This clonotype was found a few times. The CDR3 sequence is CASSYSTSGGYYEQYF. CDR3 sequence (DNA): TGTGCCAGCAGTTACTCGACGTCAGGGGGCTACTACGAGCAGTACTTC. The V call is TRBV6-2 or TRBV6-3, the J call TRBJ2-7, with 8 bases aligning to TRBD1. V shed 0 bases and J 3 bases; nucleotides not matched to a gene: 7. CDR3 length equals 16 residues. CDR1 and CDR2 from the germline V gene are MNHEY and SVGEGT.

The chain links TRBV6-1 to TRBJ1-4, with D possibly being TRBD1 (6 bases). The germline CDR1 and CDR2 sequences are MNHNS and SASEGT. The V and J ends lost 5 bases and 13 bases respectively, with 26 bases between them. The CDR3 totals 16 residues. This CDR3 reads CASSMRDEGQGEGLFF. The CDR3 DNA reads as TGTGCCAGCAGTATGAGGGACGAGGGACAAGGGGAAGGACTGTTTTTT.

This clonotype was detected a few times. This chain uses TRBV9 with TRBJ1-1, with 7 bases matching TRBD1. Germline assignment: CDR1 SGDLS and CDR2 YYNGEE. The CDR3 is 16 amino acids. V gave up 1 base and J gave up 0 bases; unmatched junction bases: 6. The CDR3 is CASSVWTGALNTEAFF. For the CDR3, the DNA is TGTGCCAGCAGCGTATGGACAGGCGCCTTGAACACTGAAGCTTTCTTT. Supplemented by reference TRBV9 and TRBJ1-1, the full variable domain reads DSGVTQTPKHLITATGQRVTLRCSPRSGDLSVYWYQQSLDQGLQFLIQYYNGEERAKGNILERFSAQQFPDLHSELNLSSLELGDSALYFCASSVWTGALNTEAFFGQGTRLTVV.

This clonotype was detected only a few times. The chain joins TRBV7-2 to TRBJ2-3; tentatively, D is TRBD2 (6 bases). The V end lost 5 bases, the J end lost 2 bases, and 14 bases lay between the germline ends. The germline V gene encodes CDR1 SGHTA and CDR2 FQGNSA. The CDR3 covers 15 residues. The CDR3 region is CASSDSSAPTDTQYF. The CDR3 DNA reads TGTGCCAGCAGCGACTCTAGCGCCCCCACAGATACGCAGTATTTT.

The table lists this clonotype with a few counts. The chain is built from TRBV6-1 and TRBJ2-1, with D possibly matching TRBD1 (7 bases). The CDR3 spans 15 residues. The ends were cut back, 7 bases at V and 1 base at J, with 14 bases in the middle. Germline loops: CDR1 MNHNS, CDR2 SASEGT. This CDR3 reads CASNGGTVSYNEQFF. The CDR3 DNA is TGTGCCAGCAACGGCGGGACAGTGTCCTACAATGAGCAGTTCTTC.

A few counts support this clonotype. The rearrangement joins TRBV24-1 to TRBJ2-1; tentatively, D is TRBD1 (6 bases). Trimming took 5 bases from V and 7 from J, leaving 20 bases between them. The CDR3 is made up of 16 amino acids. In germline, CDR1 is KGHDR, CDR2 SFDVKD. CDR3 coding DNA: TGTGCCACCAGTGTTTCAGGGGCTAGTCGATGGAATGAGCAGTTCTTC. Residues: CATSVSGASRWNEQFF.

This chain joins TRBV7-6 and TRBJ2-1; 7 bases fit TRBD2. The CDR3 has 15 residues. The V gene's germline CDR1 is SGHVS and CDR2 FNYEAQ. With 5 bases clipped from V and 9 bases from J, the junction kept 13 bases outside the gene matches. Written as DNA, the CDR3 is TGTGCCAGCAGCGACCGGGACTACTACACGGGTGAGCAGTTCTTC. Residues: CASSDRDYYTGEQFF.

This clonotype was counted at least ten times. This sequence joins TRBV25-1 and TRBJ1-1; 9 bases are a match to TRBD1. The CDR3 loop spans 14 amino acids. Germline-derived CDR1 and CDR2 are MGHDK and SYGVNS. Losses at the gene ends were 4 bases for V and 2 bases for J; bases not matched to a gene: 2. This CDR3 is CASSVTGGNTEAFF. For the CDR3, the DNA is TGTGCCAGCAGTGTGACAGGGGGTAACACTGAAGCTTTCTTT.

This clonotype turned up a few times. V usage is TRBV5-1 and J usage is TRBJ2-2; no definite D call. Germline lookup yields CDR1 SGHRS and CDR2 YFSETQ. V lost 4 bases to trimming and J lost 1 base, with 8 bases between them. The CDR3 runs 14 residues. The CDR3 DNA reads TGCGCCAGCAGCCTGGACCTGAACACCGGGGAGCTGTTTTTT. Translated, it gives CASSLDLNTGELFF.

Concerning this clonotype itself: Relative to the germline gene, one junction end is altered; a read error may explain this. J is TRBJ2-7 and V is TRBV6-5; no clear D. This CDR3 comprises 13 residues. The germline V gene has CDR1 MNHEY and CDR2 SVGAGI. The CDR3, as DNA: TGTGCCAGCAGTTACTACCCGGCCTACGTGCAGTACTTC. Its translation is CASSYYPAYVQYF.

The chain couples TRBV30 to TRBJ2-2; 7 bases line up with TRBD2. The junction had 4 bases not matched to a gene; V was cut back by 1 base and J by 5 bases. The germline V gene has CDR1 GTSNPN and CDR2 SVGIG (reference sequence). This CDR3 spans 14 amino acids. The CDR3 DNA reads TGTGCCTGGAGTGGACTAGCTCGGACCGGGGAGCTGTTTTTT. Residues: CAWSGLARTGELFF.

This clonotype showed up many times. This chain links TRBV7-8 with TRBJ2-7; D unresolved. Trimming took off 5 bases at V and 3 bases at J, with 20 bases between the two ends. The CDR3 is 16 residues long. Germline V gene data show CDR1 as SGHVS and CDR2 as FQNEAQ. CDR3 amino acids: CASSDQEVQRYYEQYF. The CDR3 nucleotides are TGTGCCAGCAGCGACCAAGAGGTCCAGAGATACTACGAGCAGTACTTC. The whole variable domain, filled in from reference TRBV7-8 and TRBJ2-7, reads GAGVSQSPRYKVAKRGQDVALRCDPISGHVSLFWYQQALGQGPEFLTYFQNEAQLDKSGLPSDRFFAERPEGSVSTLKIQRTQQEDSAVYLCASSDQEVQRYYEQYFGPGTRLTVT.

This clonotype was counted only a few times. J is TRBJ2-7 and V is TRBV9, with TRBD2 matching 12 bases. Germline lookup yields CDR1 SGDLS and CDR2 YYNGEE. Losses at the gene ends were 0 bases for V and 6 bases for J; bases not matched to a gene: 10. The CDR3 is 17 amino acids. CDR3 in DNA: TGTGCCAGCAGCGTAGGGAACAGACTAGCGGGAGACACCGAGCAGTACTTC. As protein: CASSVGNRLAGDTEQYF.

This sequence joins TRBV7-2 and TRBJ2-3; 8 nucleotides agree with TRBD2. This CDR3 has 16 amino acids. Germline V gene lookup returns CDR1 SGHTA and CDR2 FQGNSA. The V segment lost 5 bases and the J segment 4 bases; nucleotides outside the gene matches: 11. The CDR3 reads CASSPDPGGPPDTQYF. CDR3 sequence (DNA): TGTGCCAGCAGCCCAGACCCGGGGGGGCCCCCAGATACGCAGTATTTT.

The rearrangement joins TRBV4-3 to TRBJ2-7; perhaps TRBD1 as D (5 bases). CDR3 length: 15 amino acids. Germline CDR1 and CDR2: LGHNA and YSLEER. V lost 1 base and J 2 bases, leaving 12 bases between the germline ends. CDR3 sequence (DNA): TGCGCCAGCAGCCAAGGACAGCAGCACACCTACGAGCAGTACTTC. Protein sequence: CASSQGQQHTYEQYF.

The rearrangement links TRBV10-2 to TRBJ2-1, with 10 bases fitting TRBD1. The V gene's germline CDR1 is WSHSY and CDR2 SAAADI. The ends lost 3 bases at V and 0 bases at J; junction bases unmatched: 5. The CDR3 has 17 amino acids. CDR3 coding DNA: TGCGCCAGCAGTGACGACGGGACAGGGGCCTCCTACAATGAGCAGTTCTTC. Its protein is CASSDDGTGASYNEQFF.

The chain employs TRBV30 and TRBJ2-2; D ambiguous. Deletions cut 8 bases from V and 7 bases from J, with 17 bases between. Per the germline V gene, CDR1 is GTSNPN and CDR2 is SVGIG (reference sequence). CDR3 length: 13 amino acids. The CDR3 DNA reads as TGTGCCGGGGTGGGTGGTCGGATCGGGGAGCTGTTTTTT. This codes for CAGVGGRIGELFF. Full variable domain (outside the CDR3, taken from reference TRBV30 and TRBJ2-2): SQTIHQWPATLVQPVGSPLSLECTVEGTSNPNLYWYRQAAGRGLQLLFYSVGIGQISSEVPQNLSASRPQDRQFILSSKKLLLSDSGFYLCAGVGGRIGELFFGEGSRLTVL.